The clone carrying this TCR beta chain was picked up many times. This sample was taken from a study of T-cell reconstitution after alpha-beta-depleted transplantation in children. Germline V lookup: CDR1 DFQATT, CDR2 SNEGSKA (reference sequence). The V and J ends lost 5 bases and 0 bases respectively, with 14 bases between them. This CDR3 has 16 residues. Preparing the TCRbeta library involved the use of unique molecular identifiers. TCRdb processed the PCR reads anew with MiXCR; each CDR3 protein has one entry. The repertoire holds approximately 240,000 distinct CDR3 sequences, with roughly a tenth as singletons.

The starting material was PBMCs from the stem cell graft donor, obtained from the stem cell graft. The rearrangement links TRBV20-1 to TRBJ1-6, with D perhaps TRBD1 (5 bases). This clonotype was obtained from a human donor who donated a stem cell graft to a child with SCID. In DNA form, the CDR3 reads TGCAGTGCTTTGGGGCGGAGGAACTCCTATAATTCACCCCTCCACTTT. As protein: CSALGRRNSYNSPLHF.